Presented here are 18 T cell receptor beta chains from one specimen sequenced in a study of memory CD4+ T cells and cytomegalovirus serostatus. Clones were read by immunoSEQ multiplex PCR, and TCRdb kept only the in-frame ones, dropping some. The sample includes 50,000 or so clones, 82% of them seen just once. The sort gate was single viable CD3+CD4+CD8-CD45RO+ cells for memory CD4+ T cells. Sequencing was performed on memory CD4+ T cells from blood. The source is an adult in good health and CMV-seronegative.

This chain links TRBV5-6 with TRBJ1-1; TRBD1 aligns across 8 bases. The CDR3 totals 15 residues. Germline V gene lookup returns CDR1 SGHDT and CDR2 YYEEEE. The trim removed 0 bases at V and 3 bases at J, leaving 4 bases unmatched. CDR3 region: CASSLAQGAYTEAFF. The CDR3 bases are TGTGCCAGCAGCTTGGCCCAGGGGGCGTACACTGAAGCTTTCTTT.

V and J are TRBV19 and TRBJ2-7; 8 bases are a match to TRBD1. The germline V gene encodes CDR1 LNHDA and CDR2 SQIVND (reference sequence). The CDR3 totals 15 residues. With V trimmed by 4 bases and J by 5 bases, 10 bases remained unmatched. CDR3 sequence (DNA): TGTGCCAGTAGTAGGCCCGGACAGGGTACAGACGAGCAGTACTTC. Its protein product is CASSRPGQGTDEQYF.

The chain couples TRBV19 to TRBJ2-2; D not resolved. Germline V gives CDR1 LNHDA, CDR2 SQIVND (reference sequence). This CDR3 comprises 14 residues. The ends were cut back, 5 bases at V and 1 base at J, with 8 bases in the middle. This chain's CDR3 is CASSGNKNTGELFF. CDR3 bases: TGTGCCAGTAGTGGGAACAAGAACACCGGGGAGCTGTTTTTT.

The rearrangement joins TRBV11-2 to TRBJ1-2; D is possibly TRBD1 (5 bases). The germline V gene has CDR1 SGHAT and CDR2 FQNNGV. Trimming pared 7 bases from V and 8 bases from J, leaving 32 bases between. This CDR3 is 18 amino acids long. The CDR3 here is CASMATRGSALGYRGYTF. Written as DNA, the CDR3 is TGTGCCAGCATGGCGACGCGGGGGTCGGCCCTGGGTTATCGAGGCTACACCTTC.

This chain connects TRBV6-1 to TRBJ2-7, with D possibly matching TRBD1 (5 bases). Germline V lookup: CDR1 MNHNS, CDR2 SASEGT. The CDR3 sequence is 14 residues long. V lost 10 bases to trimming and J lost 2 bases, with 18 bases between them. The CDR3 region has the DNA TGTGCCACCACCTTAGACACAGGACCCTACGAGCAGTACTTC. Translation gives CATTLDTGPYEQYF.

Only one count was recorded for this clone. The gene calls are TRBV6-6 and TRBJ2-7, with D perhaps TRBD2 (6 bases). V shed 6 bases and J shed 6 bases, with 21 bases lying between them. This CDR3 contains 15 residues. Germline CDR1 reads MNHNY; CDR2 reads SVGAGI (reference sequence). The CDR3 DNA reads TGTGCCAGCAGCCCGGGACTTCCCTCCGTTGCCGAGCAGTACTTC. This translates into CASSPGLPSVAEQYF.

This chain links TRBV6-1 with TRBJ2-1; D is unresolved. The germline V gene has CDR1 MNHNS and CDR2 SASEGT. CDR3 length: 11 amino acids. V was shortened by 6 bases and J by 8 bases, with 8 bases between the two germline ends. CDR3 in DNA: TGTGCCAGCAGCCCCCTGGATGAGCAGTTCTTC. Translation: CASSPLDEQFF.

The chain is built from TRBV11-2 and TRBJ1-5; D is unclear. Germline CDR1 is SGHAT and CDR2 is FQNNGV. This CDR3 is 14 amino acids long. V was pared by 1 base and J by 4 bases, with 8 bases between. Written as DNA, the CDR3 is TGTGCCAGCAGCTTAGTCGGCGGAAATCAGCCCCAGCATTTT. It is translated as CASSLVGGNQPQHF.

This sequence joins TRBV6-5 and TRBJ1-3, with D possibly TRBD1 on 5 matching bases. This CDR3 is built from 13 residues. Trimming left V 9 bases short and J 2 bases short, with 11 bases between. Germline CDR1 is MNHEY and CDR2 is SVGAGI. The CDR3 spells CASSTVAGNTIYF. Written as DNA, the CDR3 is TGTGCCAGTTCGACAGTCGCTGGAAACACCATATATTTT.

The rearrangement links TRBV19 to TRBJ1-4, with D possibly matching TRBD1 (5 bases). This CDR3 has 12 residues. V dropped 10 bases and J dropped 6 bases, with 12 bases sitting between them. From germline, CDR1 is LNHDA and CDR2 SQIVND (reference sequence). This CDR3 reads CATSGVHEKLFF. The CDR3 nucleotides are TGTGCCACCTCGGGGGTTCATGAAAAACTGTTTTTT.

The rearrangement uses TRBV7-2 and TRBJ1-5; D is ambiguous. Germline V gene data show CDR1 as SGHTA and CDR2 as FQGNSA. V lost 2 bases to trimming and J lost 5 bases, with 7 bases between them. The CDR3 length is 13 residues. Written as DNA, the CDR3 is TGTGCCAGCAGCTTAATTGGGTATCAGCCCCAGCATTTT. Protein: CASSLIGYQPQHF.

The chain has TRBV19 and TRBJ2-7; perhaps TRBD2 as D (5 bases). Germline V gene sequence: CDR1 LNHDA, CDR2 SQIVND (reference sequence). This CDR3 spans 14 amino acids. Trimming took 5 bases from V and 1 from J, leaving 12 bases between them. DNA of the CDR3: TGTGCCAGTAGTCGGACTCCGAATTCCTACGAGCAGTACTTC. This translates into CASSRTPNSYEQYF.

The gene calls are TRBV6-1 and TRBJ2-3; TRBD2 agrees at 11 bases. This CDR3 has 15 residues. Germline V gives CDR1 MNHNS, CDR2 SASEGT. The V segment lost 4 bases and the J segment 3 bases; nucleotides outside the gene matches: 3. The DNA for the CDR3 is TGTGCCAGCAGTGGACTAGCGGGGTGGACAGATACGCAGTATTTT. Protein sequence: CASSGLAGWTDTQYF.

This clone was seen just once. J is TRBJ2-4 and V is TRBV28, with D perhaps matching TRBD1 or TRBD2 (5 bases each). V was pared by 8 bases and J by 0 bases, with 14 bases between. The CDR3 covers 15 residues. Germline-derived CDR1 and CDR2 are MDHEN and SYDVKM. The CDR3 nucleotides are TGTGCCAGCGGTAGGGACGGGTTAGCCAAAAACATTCAGTACTTC. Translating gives CASGRDGLAKNIQYF. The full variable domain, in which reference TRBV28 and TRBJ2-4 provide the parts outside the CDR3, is DVKVTQSSRYLVKRTGEKVFLECVQDMDHENMFWYRQDPGLGLRLIYFSYDVKMKEKGDIPEGYSVSREKKERFSLILESASTNQTSMYLCASGRDGLAKNIQYFGAGTRLSVL.

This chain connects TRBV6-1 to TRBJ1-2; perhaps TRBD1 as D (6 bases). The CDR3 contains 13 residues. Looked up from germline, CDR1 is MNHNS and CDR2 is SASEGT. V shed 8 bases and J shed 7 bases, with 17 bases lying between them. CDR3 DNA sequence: TGTGCCAGCCAGATGGACAGCTGGGCTGGCTACACCTTC. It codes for CASQMDSWAGYTF.

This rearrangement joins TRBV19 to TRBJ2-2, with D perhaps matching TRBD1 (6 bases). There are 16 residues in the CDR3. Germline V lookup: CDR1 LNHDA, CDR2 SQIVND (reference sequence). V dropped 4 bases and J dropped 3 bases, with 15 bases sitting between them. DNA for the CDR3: TGTGCCAGTAGTAACTGGAAACAGGGTCACACCGGGGAGCTGTTTTTT. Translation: CASSNWKQGHTGELFF.

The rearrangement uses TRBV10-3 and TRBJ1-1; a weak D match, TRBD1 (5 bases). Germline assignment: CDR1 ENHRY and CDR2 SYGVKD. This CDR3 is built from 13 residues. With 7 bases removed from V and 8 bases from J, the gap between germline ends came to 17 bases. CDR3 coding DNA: TGTGCCATCACTCCAATGCAGGGAAGCGAAGCTTTCTTT. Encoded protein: CAITPMQGSEAFF.

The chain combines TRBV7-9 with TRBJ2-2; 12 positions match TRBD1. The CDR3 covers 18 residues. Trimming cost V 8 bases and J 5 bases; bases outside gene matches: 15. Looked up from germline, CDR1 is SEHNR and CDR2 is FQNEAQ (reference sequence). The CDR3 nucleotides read TGTGCCAGCGAGTACCGGGACAGGGGGCTTCAGAATACCGGGGAGCTGTTTTTT. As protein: CASEYRDRGLQNTGELFF.